This is a list of T cell receptor beta chains from one sample in a study of T cell responses to AZD1222 COVID-19 vaccine. Profiled with immunoSEQ multiplex PCR; TCRdb holds only in-frame clones, not every one. Of 150,000 or so clones in the sample, around 86% were seen once. The starting material was peripheral blood, obtained on day 0 of MenACWY control vaccination. All receptors come from an adult in good health. Both conserved end residues are trimmed from each CDR3. Fields, in order: CDR3 length, V gene, J gene, CDR3 protein.

cdr3_length: 18; v_call: TRBV3-1/TRBV3-2; j_call: TRBJ2-5; cdr3_aa: ASSHPLPPSGGSLKETQY
cdr3_length: 13; v_call: TRBV7-6; j_call: TRBJ2-5; cdr3_aa: ASSLDRALGETQY
cdr3_length: 12; v_call: TRBV24-1; j_call: TRBJ1-5; cdr3_aa: ATSDLRGDQPQH
cdr3_length: 13; v_call: TRBV7-2; j_call: TRBJ1-2; cdr3_aa: ASSGGDRKHYGYT
cdr3_length: 11; v_call: TRBV6-5; j_call: TRBJ1-2; cdr3_aa: ASSYQGRGGYT
cdr3_length: 12; v_call: TRBV28; j_call: TRBJ1-3; cdr3_aa: ASSLWQGGNTIY
cdr3_length: 13; v_call: TRBV5-1; j_call: TRBJ1-5; cdr3_aa: ASSLSPGQGRPQH
cdr3_length: 14; v_call: TRBV5-1; j_call: TRBJ2-1; cdr3_aa: ASSTGRDREYYEQF
cdr3_length: 13; v_call: TRBV3-1/TRBV3-2; j_call: TRBJ2-3; cdr3_aa: ASSQGDSRTDTQY
cdr3_length: 15; v_call: TRBV7-6; j_call: TRBJ2-1; cdr3_aa: ASSPGISGGVNNEQF
cdr3_length: 9; v_call: TRBV25-1; j_call: TRBJ1-1; cdr3_aa: ASSVGVGAF
cdr3_length: 11; v_call: TRBV6-6; j_call: TRBJ1-3; cdr3_aa: ATERVSGNTIY
cdr3_length: 12; v_call: TRBV6-5; j_call: TRBJ1-4; cdr3_aa: ASRPGQNNEKLF
cdr3_length: 13; v_call: TRBV14; j_call: TRBJ2-7; cdr3_aa: ASSQGDWEGHEQY
cdr3_length: 12; v_call: TRBV6-6; j_call: TRBJ1-3; cdr3_aa: ASSYSPGGNTIY
cdr3_length: 14; v_call: TRBV27; j_call: TRBJ2-1; cdr3_aa: ASSATSGGAYNEQF
cdr3_length: 14; v_call: TRBV28; j_call: TRBJ1-6; cdr3_aa: ASSSSQGSYNSPLH
cdr3_length: 12; v_call: TRBV19; j_call: TRBJ1-3; cdr3_aa: ASSMGGPGNTIY
cdr3_length: 12; v_call: TRBV6-4; j_call: TRBJ2-2; cdr3_aa: ASRGDRATGELF